The 28 T cell receptor beta chains given below trace back to one sample, sequenced in a study of breast tumors, draining lymph nodes, adjacent tissues. Breast cancer patients provided tissue from their axillary draining lymph nodes. Each CDR3 protein is one row after TCRdb ran MiXCR on the multiplex PCR reads. The data show 180,000 or so distinct CDR3 sequences, with approximately 33% seen just once and around 4.4% held by the top ten. Sequencing used axillary lymph node tissue. All receptors derive from a female donor with breast cancer. Some clones in this sample may be carry-over from other donors' samples.

This clonotype has ten or more counts. The rearrangement uses TRBV30 and TRBJ2-2; 13 bases are a match to TRBD2. V was clipped by 3 bases and J by 8 bases; unmatched bases: 3. The CDR3 consists of 14 residues. CDR1 and CDR2 (germline): GTSNPN, SVGIG (reference sequence). CDR3 amino acids: CAWRLAGGSGELFF. CDR3 bases: TGTGCCTGGAGACTAGCGGGGGGGTCTGGGGAGCTGTTTTTT.

The V and J genes are TRBV11-3 and TRBJ2-5; the D gene is possibly TRBD1 (6 bases). There are 15 residues in the CDR3. Germline V gene sequence: CDR1 SGHNT, CDR2 YENEEA. V was clipped by 5 bases and J by 2 bases, with 15 bases between them. This CDR3 is CASSPTGRPQETQYF. As DNA, the CDR3 is TGTGCCAGCAGCCCTACAGGGCGCCCACAAGAGACCCAGTACTTC.

In regard to this clonotype: One end of the junction is discordant with germline, which a read error may explain. This rearrangement joins TRBV7-2 to TRBJ2-3; D ambiguous. Per the germline V gene, CDR1 is SGHTA and CDR2 is FQGNSA. The CDR3 consists of 13 residues. This CDR3 is CAGSLGPVGTQYF. CDR3 coding DNA: TGTGCCGGCAGCCTCGGACCAGTGGGTACGCAGTATTTT.

This clonotype has ten or more counts. The CDR3 loop reads CASSPTGDGSPLHF. The CDR3 DNA reads as TGTGCCAGCTCACCAACGGGGGATGGGTCACCCCTCCACTTT. This chain joins TRBV18 and TRBJ1-6; perhaps TRBD1 as D (5 bases). The CDR3 is made up of 14 amino acids. V was cut by 2 bases and J by 10 bases, with 12 bases left in between. Germline V gene data show CDR1 as KGHSH and CDR2 as LQKENI.

This clonotype was detected many times. CDR3 region: CASSLTKRGGNSPLHF. CDR3 nucleotide sequence: TGTGCCAGCAGCTTAACGAAAAGGGGCGGGAATTCACCCCTCCACTTT. This chain links TRBV7-3 with TRBJ1-6; the D gene is possibly TRBD1 (5 bases). The CDR3 is made up of 16 amino acids. Trimming took off 0 bases at V and 7 bases at J, with 13 bases between the two ends. From germline, CDR1 is SGHTA and CDR2 FQGTGA.

Comment on this clonotype: At one of its ends the junction is not consistent with the germline gene, which may arise from a read error. CDR3 sequence: CASSLEWGGLRNEQSF. The CDR3 region has the DNA TGTGCTAGCAGCTTAGAGTGGGGGGGACTCCGCAATGAGCAGTCCTTC. The chain recombines TRBV7-7 with TRBJ2-1; 7 bases fit TRBD2. The germline CDR1 and CDR2 sequences are SSHAT and FNYEAQ (reference sequence). This CDR3 contains 16 residues.

This clonotype was seen repeatedly, ten times or more. At one boundary the junction diverges from the germline segment, which might be a read error. The chain combines TRBV5-1 with TRBJ1-4, with D hard to call. The CDR3 has 16 amino acids. CDR1 is SGHRS, CDR2 YFSETQ, per germline. The CDR3 nucleotides read TGCGCCAGCAGCCTCGGAGGAGGAAGGGTGGACGAAAAACTGGTTTTT. Amino acids: CASSLGGGRVDEKLVF. Combining the CDR3 with reference TRBV5-1 and TRBJ1-4 gives the whole variable domain KAGVTQTPRYLIKTRGQQVTLSCSPISGHRSVSWYQQTPGQGLQFLFEYFSETQRNKGNFPGRFSGRQFSNSRSEMNVSTLELGDSALYLCASSLGGGRVDEKLVFGSGTQLSVL.

This clonotype was observed at least ten times. In nucleotides, the CDR3 is TGTGCCAGCAGCTCAGAGCGCTACAATGAGCAGTTCTTC. Its protein product is CASSSERYNEQFF. This chain uses TRBV7-8 with TRBJ2-1; D is undetermined. CDR3 length: 13 amino acids. V gave up 4 bases and J gave up 3 bases, with 7 bases separating them. Germline V gives CDR1 SGHVS, CDR2 FQNEAQ. Using reference TRBV7-8 and TRBJ2-1 for the parts outside the CDR3, the full variable domain is GAGVSQSPRYKVAKRGQDVALRCDPISGHVSLFWYQQALGQGPEFLTYFQNEAQLDKSGLPSDRFFAERPEGSVSTLKIQRTQQEDSAVYLCASSSERYNEQFFGPGTRLTVL.

This clonotype was seen repeatedly, ten times or more. This chain uses TRBV7-8 with TRBJ2-1; 11 nucleotides line up with TRBD2. The CDR3 length is 14 residues. The trim removed 1 base at V and 9 bases at J, leaving 2 bases unmatched. Germline values: CDR1 SGHVS, CDR2 FQNEAQ. The CDR3 nucleotides read TGTGCCAGCAGCTTAGGCCTAGCGGGAGGTGAGCAGTTCTTC. Protein: CASSLGLAGGEQFF. Drawing the rest from reference TRBV7-8 and TRBJ2-1, the complete variable domain is GAGVSQSPRYKVAKRGQDVALRCDPISGHVSLFWYQQALGQGPEFLTYFQNEAQLDKSGLPSDRFFAERPEGSVSTLKIQRTQQEDSAVYLCASSLGLAGGEQFFGPGTRLTVL.

At least ten counts were recorded for this clonotype. The chain couples TRBV11-3 to TRBJ2-7, with D tentatively TRBD2 (6 bases). There are 13 residues in the CDR3. The V end was cut by 5 bases, the J end by 2 bases, with 10 bases between. The V gene's germline CDR1 is SGHNT and CDR2 YENEEA. In nucleotides, the CDR3 is TGTGCCAGCAGCCGGGACTTTACCTACGAGCAGTACTTC. As protein: CASSRDFTYEQYF.

This clonotype has ten or more counts. The chain recombines TRBV9 with TRBJ2-1, with D maybe TRBD2 (5 bases). Trimming stripped 0 bases from V and 5 bases from J, with 12 bases between. The germline CDR1 and CDR2 sequences are SGDLS and YYNGEE. The CDR3 loop spans 15 amino acids. The CDR3 protein is CASSVGRRAHNEQFF. CDR3 bases: TGTGCCAGCAGCGTAGGTCGGCGGGCTCACAATGAGCAGTTCTTC.

The chain uses TRBV2 and TRBJ2-7; 9 nucleotides line up with TRBD1. CDR1 SNHLY and CDR2 FYNNEI come from the germline V gene. Losses at the gene ends were 10 bases for V and 1 base for J; bases not matched to a gene: 17. This CDR3 comprises 17 residues. The CDR3 here is CATEPGQGVRGSYEQYF. The DNA for the CDR3 is TGTGCCACCGAACCGGGACAGGGAGTAAGGGGTTCCTACGAGCAGTACTTC. Complete variable domain (other parts from reference TRBV2 and TRBJ2-7): EPEVTQTPSHQVTQMGQEVILRCVPISNHLYFYWYRQILGQKVEFLVSFYNNEISEKSEIFDDQFSVERPDGSNFTLKIRSTKLEDSAMYFCATEPGQGVRGSYEQYFGPGTRLTVT.

This clonotype has ten or more counts. V and J are TRBV9 and TRBJ1-2; tentative D call: TRBD1 (6 bases). The CDR3 has 14 amino acids. CDR1 is SGDLS and CDR2 is YYNGEE in the germline V gene. V shed 0 bases and J shed 8 bases, with 14 bases lying between them. CDR3 protein: CASSVGLGASGYTF. CDR3 bases: TGTGCCAGCAGCGTAGGCTTGGGGGCTAGCGGCTACACCTTC.

This clonotype was observed many times. Mismatch with germline at one junction end may stem from a read error. This chain joins TRBV7-2 and TRBJ1-2; 9 bases map to TRBD1. Germline lookup yields CDR1 SGHTA and CDR2 FQGNSA. The CDR3 length is 15 residues. This CDR3 reads CASSTGGTGTYGYPF. In nucleotides, the CDR3 is TGTGCCAGCAGCACAGGGGGGACAGGGACCTATGGCTACCCCTTC.

The sample holds a few counts of this clonotype. This chain connects TRBV5-5 to TRBJ1-1; D is unresolved. Germline assignment: CDR1 SGHKS and CDR2 YYEKEE (reference sequence). The CDR3 sequence is 12 residues long. V was trimmed by 1 base and J by 8 bases, leaving 9 bases between them. This chain's CDR3 is CASSLRLSEAFF. The CDR3 bases are TGTGCCAGCAGCTTGAGGCTCAGCGAAGCTTTCTTT. Full variable domain (rest looked up from reference TRBV5-5 and TRBJ1-1): DAGVTQSPTHLIKTRGQQVTLRCSPISGHKSVSWYQQVLGQGPQFIFQYYEKEERGRGNFPDRFSARQFPNYSSELNVNALLLGDSALYLCASSLRLSEAFFGQGTRLTVV.

This clonotype was seen a few times. V and J are TRBV6-1 and TRBJ1-6, with TRBD1 as a possible D gene (5 bases). Trimming removed 2 bases from V and 4 bases from J, with 9 bases in between. In germline, CDR1 is MNHNS, CDR2 SASEGT. The CDR3 length is 15 residues. The CDR3 sequence is CASSEKDTYNSPLHF. In DNA form, the CDR3 reads TGTGCCAGCAGTGAAAAGGACACTTATAATTCACCCCTCCACTTT.

This clonotype was counted at least ten times. The chain links TRBV6-1 to TRBJ2-7, with D tentatively TRBD1 or TRBD2 (5 bases each). There are 15 residues in the CDR3. CDR1 and CDR2 from the germline V gene are MNHNS and SASEGT. V shed 7 bases and J shed 5 bases, with 21 bases lying between them. The chain's CDR3 is CASIRTGTSPNEQYF. Here the CDR3 DNA reads TGTGCCAGCATTCGAACCGGGACCTCACCGAACGAGCAGTACTTC.

This clonotype came up many times. V is TRBV4-1 and J is TRBJ2-1, with 9 positions matching TRBD1. The CDR3 has 15 amino acids. Germline V gene data show CDR1 as MGHRA and CDR2 as YSYEKL. Trimming cost V 4 bases and J 5 bases; bases outside gene matches: 6. CDR3 residues: CASSLRQGGDNEQFF. The CDR3 DNA reads as TGCGCCAGCAGCCTTAGACAGGGGGGGGACAATGAGCAGTTCTTC.

This chain joins TRBV7-8 and TRBJ1-1; D gene unclear. CDR1 is SGHVS and CDR2 is FQNEAQ in the germline V gene. The CDR3 length is 14 residues. Deletions cut 5 bases from V and 1 base from J, with 11 bases between. The CDR3: CASSPRQTNTEAFF. DNA for the CDR3: TGTGCCAGCAGCCCGCGGCAGACGAACACTGAAGCTTTCTTT.

This clonotype turned up a few times. A clone one base away is much larger, so this may be a read error. The chain recombines TRBV11-3 with TRBJ2-7; D gene unclear. The length of the CDR3 is 13 residues. The V gene lost 5 bases and the J gene lost 7 bases, with 15 bases spanning the gap. Germline V gives CDR1 SGHNT, CDR2 YENEEA. The CDR3 region is CASSPVTDAEQYF. The CDR3 nucleotides are TGTGCCAGCAGCCCCGTAACGGATGCAGAGCAGTACTTC.

This chain links TRBV9 with TRBJ1-2, with D possibly TRBD1 on 5 matching bases. Germline assignment: CDR1 SGDLS and CDR2 YYNGEE. The CDR3 totals 14 residues. V lost 3 bases and J lost 6, with 15 bases in between. The CDR3 loop is CASSAGAGVDGYTF. CDR3 DNA sequence: TGTGCCAGCAGCGCCGGAGCGGGGGTGGATGGCTACACCTTC.

V gene TRBV3-1 combines with J gene TRBJ1-1; the match to TRBD1 covers 9 bases. Germline CDR1 reads LGHDT; CDR2 reads YNNKEL (reference sequence). The J segment lost 1 base and the V segment lost 2 bases, leaving 5 bases of the junction unmatched. The CDR3 sequence is 16 residues long. The CDR3 nucleotides are TGTGCCAGCAGCCAACCTGGGACAGGGTCGAACACTGAAGCTTTCTTT. Protein: CASSQPGTGSNTEAFF.

This clonotype was seen repeatedly, ten times or more. The V and J genes are TRBV19 and TRBJ2-1, with no clear D. Trimming cost V 3 bases and J 6 bases, with 12 bases left between them. Germline values: CDR1 LNHDA, CDR2 SQIVND (reference sequence). The CDR3 sequence is 14 residues long. CDR3 sequence (DNA): TGTGCCAGTAGTATTCCCGCCAGAGCCAATGAGCAGTTCTTC. Its translation: CASSIPARANEQFF.

This clonotype was detected once. V gene TRBV7-9 combines with J gene TRBJ1-6; D is unclear. Germline V gene lookup returns CDR1 SEHNR and CDR2 FQNEAQ (reference sequence). The CDR3 length is 13 residues. V shed 5 bases and J shed 7 bases, with 9 bases lying between them. CDR3 loop: CASSLDGNSPLHF. The CDR3 DNA sequence: TGTGCCAGCAGCCTGGACGGGAATTCACCCCTCCACTTT. Complete variable domain (other parts from reference TRBV7-9 and TRBJ1-6): DTGVSQNPRHKITKRGQNVTFRCDPISEHNRLYWYRQTLGQGPEFLTYFQNEAQLEKSRLLSDRFSAERPKGSFSTLEIQRTEQGDSAMYLCASSLDGNSPLHFGNGTRLTVT.

This clonotype was seen many times. J is TRBJ1-3 and V is TRBV14, with D unclear. Germline lookup yields CDR1 SGHDN and CDR2 FVKESK. V was shortened by 2 bases and J by 3 bases, with 8 bases between the two germline ends. CDR3 length: 14 amino acids. CDR3 protein: CASSQFVGGNTIYF. CDR3 nucleotide sequence: TGTGCCAGCAGCCAATTTGTAGGTGGAAACACCATATATTTT.

This clonotype came up many times. The chain carries TRBV7-2 and TRBJ2-5; tentative D call: TRBD2 (6 bases). The length of the CDR3 is 15 residues. Germline V gene data show CDR1 as SGHTA and CDR2 as FQGNSA. With 2 bases removed from V and 2 bases from J, the gap between germline ends came to 12 bases. This chain's CDR3 is CASSLLGGLQETQYF. The CDR3 DNA reads as TGTGCCAGCAGCTTACTGGGAGGCCTACAAGAGACCCAGTACTTC.

Written as DNA, the CDR3 is TGTGCCAGCACGAATCTAGCGGGAGAGGCCAATGAGCAGTTCTTC. It yields the protein CASTNLAGEANEQFF. The J gene is TRBJ2-1, the V gene TRBV6-2 or TRBV6-3; 10 bases are a match to TRBD2. Germline V gene lookup returns CDR1 MNHEY and CDR2 SVGEGT. V dropped 7 bases and J dropped 6; count of bases not matched to a gene: 9. The CDR3 runs 15 residues.

This chain connects TRBV28 to TRBJ2-2, with TRBD1 identical over 9 bases. Germline CDR1 MDHEN, CDR2 SYDVKM. V shed 6 bases, J shed 6 bases, and the junction held 17 bases outside the gene matches. CDR3 length: 18 residues. CDR3 nucleotides: TGTGCCAGCAGCTCATCACTAACGGGACAGGGCTGGGCCGGGGAGCTGTTTTTT. It is translated as CASSSSLTGQGWAGELFF.